This paragraph reports one T cell receptor beta chain. The antigen remains undetermined. This sample was included in a study of T cell responses to AZD1222 COVID-19 vaccine. Study-level information: Second-dose timings of about 4 or about 12 weeks were pooled. Findings of the study overall: Clonal diversity may have been underestimated in mostly white British donors.

The protocol was immunoSEQ multiplex PCR, while the TCRdb copy is restricted to in-frame clones and leaves out a portion. The profile shows roughly 140,000 clones, around 93% of them singletons. The ends were cut back, 0 bases at V and 10 bases at J, with 10 bases in the middle. CDR1 MNHEY and CDR2 SVGAGI come from the germline V gene. The CDR3 spans 14 residues. The TCR comes from an adult in good health. This material consisted of peripheral blood, taken on day 0 of AZD1222 vaccination. The genes are TRBV6-5 and TRBJ1-6, with D uncertain. The CDR3 DNA reads TGTGCCAGCAGTTACTCGGAGGGCATGTCACCCCTCCACTTT. It is translated as CASSYSEGMSPLHF.